What follows is one TCR beta chain and its context. The data were taken from a study of blood T cell repertoires in COVID-19. Germline lookup yields CDR1 MNHEY and CDR2 SVGAGI. Trimming at V came to 2 bases and at J to 3 bases, leaving 9 bases not matched to a gene. The length of the CDR3 is 16 residues. Method: immunoSEQ multiplex PCR; TCRdb's copy keeps in-frame clones and lacks some. The sample includes approximately 140,000 clones, about 88% of them seen just once. This receptor was identified in a woman aged 50 to 65 who had recovered from COVID-19. The sequencing sample was made of PBMCs or T cells enriched from blood (not recorded which). This chain links TRBV6-5 with TRBJ2-7; 8 bases map to TRBD2. CDR3 region: CASSYQGRGAGYEQYF. In DNA form, the CDR3 reads TGTGCCAGCAGTTACCAGGGGCGGGGGGCAGGCTACGAGCAGTACTTC.